A selection of T cell receptor beta chains follows, all from one sample in a study of blood T cells in healthy people across ages. TCRdb used MiXCR to reprocess the 5' RACE reads, holding one entry per CDR3 protein. The sample comprises more than 700,000 distinct CDR3 sequences, roughly 50% of which are singletons, and around 41% rests with the top ten. The sequencing input was blood. The receptors stem from a man older than 75 in good health. Each CDR3 is given with its conserved first and last residue. Each record gives: D gene, clone size, J gene, V gene, CDR3 DNA, CDR3 protein. A D gene is named only where the DNA matches it firmly. Clone size appears in some rows only: once, few, many, or a class for an expanded clone.

d_gene: -
abundance: -
j_gene: TRBJ2-7
v_gene: TRBV24-1
CDR3nt: TGTGCCACCAGTGATTTGGCAGGACCGGCACAGTACTTC
CDR3aa: CATSDLAGPAQYF

d_gene: -
abundance: -
j_gene: TRBJ2-2
v_gene: TRBV6-5
CDR3nt: TGTGCCAGCAGTTACTATCAGGGTTCCACCGGGGAGCTGTTTTTT
CDR3aa: CASSYYQGSTGELFF

d_gene: TRBD1
abundance: -
j_gene: TRBJ2-7
v_gene: TRBV3-1
CDR3nt: TGTGCCAGCAGCCCCGGGACAGGGTTTACCTACGAGCAGTACTTC
CDR3aa: CASSPGTGFTYEQYF

d_gene: -
abundance: once
j_gene: TRBJ1-2
v_gene: TRBV6-1
CDR3nt: TGTGCCAGCTCAGGCCTTGGTGGTAACTATGGCTACACCTTC
CDR3aa: CASSGLGGNYGYTF

d_gene: TRBD2
abundance: -
j_gene: TRBJ2-3
v_gene: TRBV9
CDR3nt: TGTGCCAGCAGCGCCGGGACTAGCGGGAAATCCACAGGTACGCAGTATTTT
CDR3aa: CASSAGTSGKSTGTQYF

d_gene: TRBD2
abundance: -
j_gene: TRBJ2-1
v_gene: TRBV29-1
CDR3nt: TGCAGCGTTGGTCAGAGCGGGAGCTCCTACAATGAGCAGTTCTTC
CDR3aa: CSVGQSGSSYNEQFF

d_gene: -
abundance: -
j_gene: TRBJ2-5
v_gene: TRBV28
CDR3nt: TGTGCCAGCAGTTTGTTAACAGGGATAAATCAAGAGACCCAGTACTTC
CDR3aa: CASSLLTGINQETQYF

d_gene: -
abundance: few
j_gene: TRBJ2-3
v_gene: TRBV15
CDR3nt: TGTGCCACCAGCAGAGCCTCAGGGTCTTCTAGCACAGATACGCAGTATTTT
CDR3aa: CATSRASGSSSTDTQYF

d_gene: -
abundance: -
j_gene: TRBJ2-1
v_gene: TRBV29-1
CDR3nt: TGCAGCGTTGAGGCTAAGAACAATGAGCAGTTCTTC
CDR3aa: CSVEAKNNEQFF

d_gene: TRBD1
abundance: -
j_gene: TRBJ2-7
v_gene: TRBV12-3/TRBV12-4
CDR3nt: TGTGCCAGCAGCTTTGGACAGGCTGTATACGAGCAGTACTTC
CDR3aa: CASSFGQAVYEQYF

d_gene: -
abundance: -
j_gene: TRBJ2-3
v_gene: TRBV3-1
CDR3nt: TGTGCCAGCAGCCCCCTGAACCCCAGCACAGATACGCAGTATTTT
CDR3aa: CASSPLNPSTDTQYF